The clone carrying this T cell receptor (beta chain) was seen ten or more times. Its specificity is unknown. The CDR3 contains 16 residues. Per the germline V gene, CDR1 is DFQATT and CDR2 is SNEGSKA (reference sequence). This entry belongs to a study of T cell repertoires in cytomegalovirus infection. On the study more broadly: Public signatures in TCR beta pointed to CMV infection and matching HLA type. Notes on the study in general: The cumulative frequency of public TCR beta families identified carriers of CMV plus the relevant HLA. HLA-C-restricted, CMV-specific TCR beta clonotypes were dominant ex vivo.

TCRdb re-called the reads with MiXCR, one entry per CDR3 protein. The sample holds about 330,000 distinct CDR3 sequences; more than 8% are singletons and the top ten take about 3.9%. The chain joins TRBV20-1 to TRBJ1-1, with 9 positions matching TRBD1. Material: PBMCs. The receptor was isolated from a human donor in good health (CMV status not recorded). Some clones in this sample may be carry-over from other donors' samples. Written as DNA, the CDR3 is TGCAGCGTACCCGGGACAGGGAGAGTGCCGAGGACTGAAGCTTTCTTT. Its translation: CSVPGTGRVPRTEAFF.